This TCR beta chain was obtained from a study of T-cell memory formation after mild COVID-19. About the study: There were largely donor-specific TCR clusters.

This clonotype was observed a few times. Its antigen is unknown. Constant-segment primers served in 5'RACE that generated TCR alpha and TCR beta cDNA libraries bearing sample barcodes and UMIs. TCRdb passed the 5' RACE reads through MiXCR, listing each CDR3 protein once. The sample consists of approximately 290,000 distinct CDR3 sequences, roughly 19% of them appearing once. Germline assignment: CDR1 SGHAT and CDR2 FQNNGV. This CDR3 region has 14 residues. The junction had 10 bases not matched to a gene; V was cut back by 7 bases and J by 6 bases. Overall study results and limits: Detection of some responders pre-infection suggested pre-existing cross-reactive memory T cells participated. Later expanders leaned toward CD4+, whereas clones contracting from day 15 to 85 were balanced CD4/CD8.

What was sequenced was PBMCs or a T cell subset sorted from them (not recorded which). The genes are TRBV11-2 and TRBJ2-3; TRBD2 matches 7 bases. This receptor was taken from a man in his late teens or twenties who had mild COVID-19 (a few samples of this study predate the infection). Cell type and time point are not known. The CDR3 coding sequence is TGTGCCAGCACCGGGTCGGGGGGAGGGGATACGCAGTATTTT. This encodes CASTGSGGGDTQYF.